These 5 T cell receptor beta chains were sequenced from one sample in a study of EBV T-cell therapy then PD-1 blockade in nasopharyngeal carcinoma. Their antigens are not known. Profiled with immunoSEQ multiplex PCR; TCRdb holds only in-frame clones, not every one. The sample contains 20,000 to 25,000 clones, 75% to 90% of which appear only once. As to treatment: AdE1-LMPpoly-expanded autologous EBV-specific T-cell therapy followed by anti-PD-1 nivolumab. The sequenced sample was CD8+ T cells from blood, obtained at approximately day 64 from a patient whose treatment included autologous EBV-specific T cells and nivolumab. The receptors stem from a man aged 35 to 55 with nasopharyngeal carcinoma.

This chain links TRBV7-6 with TRBJ2-1; 9 nucleotides agree with TRBD2. J gave up 4 bases and V 4 bases, and 14 bases lay outside the gene matches. CDR1 and CDR2 (germline): SGHVS, FNYEAQ. The CDR3 spans 18 residues. In nucleotides, the CDR3 is TGTGCCAGCAGCTCGAAAGCGGGGGGCAAACCAACTTACAATGAGCAGTTCTTC. It encodes CASSSKAGGKPTYNEQFF.

The chain uses TRBV25-1 and TRBJ2-1; tentative D call: TRBD1 (6 bases). Trimming removed 6 bases at V and 1 base at J, with 7 bases between. The CDR3 runs 13 residues. CDR1 is MGHDK, CDR2 SYGVNS, per germline. The CDR3 DNA reads TGTGCCAGCAGCGACAGGTCCTACAATGAGCAGTTCTTC. Protein: CASSDRSYNEQFF.

The chain is built from TRBV6-2 or TRBV6-3 and TRBJ2-7, with D perhaps matching TRBD2 (6 bases). CDR1 is MNHEY and CDR2 is SVGEGT in the germline V gene. V lost 1 base and J 2 bases, leaving 12 bases between the germline ends. The CDR3 sequence is 15 residues long. The CDR3 spells CASSYFGTRTYEQYF. In nucleotides, the CDR3 is TGTGCCAGCAGTTACTTTGGGACTCGCACCTACGAGCAGTACTTC.

This sequence joins TRBV10-3 and TRBJ2-3, with 12 bases aligning to TRBD2. CDR1 ENHRY and CDR2 SYGVKD come from the germline V gene. The CDR3 is 17 residues long. The junction had 13 bases not matched to a gene; V was cut back by 7 bases and J by 5 bases. The CDR3 here is CAINLRLAGVAGDTQYF. The CDR3, as DNA: TGTGCCATCAACTTAAGACTAGCGGGGGTAGCGGGAGATACGCAGTATTTT.

This sequence joins TRBV11-2 and TRBJ1-2; weak D call: TRBD1 (5 bases). Per the germline V gene, CDR1 is SGHAT and CDR2 is FQNNGV. The CDR3 runs 13 residues. With 1 base removed from V and 4 bases from J, the gap between germline ends came to 7 bases. CDR3 residues: CASSLGGAYGYTF. The CDR3 nucleotides read TGTGCCAGCAGCTTAGGGGGCGCCTATGGCTACACCTTC. Complete variable domain (other parts from reference TRBV11-2 and TRBJ1-2): EAGVAQSPRYKIIEKRQSVAFWCNPISGHATLYWYQQILGQGPKLLIQFQNNGVVDDSQLPKDRFSAERLKGVDSTLKIQPAKLEDSAVYLCASSLGGAYGYTFGSGTRLTVV.